These 22 T cell receptor beta chains originate from one sample sequenced in a study of blood T cell repertoires in COVID-19. Some clones are missing from TCRdb's copy, which holds only in-frame ones; the method was immunoSEQ multiplex PCR. The sample holds hundreds of thousands of clones, almost 90% seen once. Sequenced sample: PBMCs or T cells enriched from blood (not recorded which). These receptors came from a woman between 18 and 30 years old with acute COVID-19.

The chain recombines TRBV18 with TRBJ1-2; no firm D call. The CDR3 contains 16 residues. Germline CDR1 and CDR2: KGHSH and LQKENI. Trimming left V 0 bases short and J 3 bases short, with 14 bases between. CDR3 sequence reads: CASSPPDQARDYGYTF. The CDR3 bases are TGTGCCAGCTCACCACCAGATCAGGCGCGGGACTATGGCTACACCTTC.

This sequence joins TRBV27 and TRBJ2-1, with D possibly matching TRBD2 (6 bases). Germline CDR1 reads MNHEY; CDR2 reads SMNVEV (reference sequence). The CDR3 consists of 15 residues. V was trimmed by 7 bases and J by 0 bases, leaving 13 bases between them. The CDR3 reads CASNTDGSSYNEQFF. The CDR3 coding sequence is TGTGCCAGCAACACCGACGGGAGCTCCTACAATGAGCAGTTCTTC.

This chain's CDR3 is CASSTRTNEQFF. The CDR3 nucleotides are TGTGCCAGCAGCACCAGGACAAATGAGCAGTTCTTC. V gene TRBV13 combines with J gene TRBJ2-1; weak D call: TRBD1 (5 bases). Germline assignment: CDR1 PRHDT and CDR2 FYEKMQ (reference sequence). Between the trimmed V and J ends, which lost 5 bases and 7 bases, there was a span of 9 bases. CDR3 size: 12 residues.

This clone came up once. The rearrangement joins TRBV19 to TRBJ1-1, with D unresolved. Germline V lookup: CDR1 LNHDA, CDR2 SQIVND (reference sequence). The CDR3 sequence is 14 residues long. V shed 3 bases and J shed 2 bases, with 10 bases lying between them. The CDR3 DNA is TGTGCCAGTAGTATGACAATTCCTAACACTGAAGCTTTCTTT. Residues: CASSMTIPNTEAFF. Looking up the rest from reference TRBV19 and TRBJ1-1 gives the full variable domain: DGGITQSPKYLFRKEGQNVTLSCEQNLNHDAMYWYRQDPGQGLRLIYYSQIVNDFQKGDIAEGYSVSREKKESFPLTVTSAQKNPTAFYLCASSMTIPNTEAFFGQGTRLTVV.

This clone was detected a few times. The chain carries TRBV12-3 or TRBV12-4 and TRBJ2-7; 8 bases match TRBD1. Germline trimming cut 5 bases from V and 6 bases from J; bases unmatched to any gene: 3. There are 12 residues in the CDR3. CDR3 in DNA: TGTGCCAGCAGTCGGACAGGGTTCGAGCAGTACTTC. This sequence encodes CASSRTGFEQYF.

The chain is built from TRBV5-1 and TRBJ1-6; 8 bases map to TRBD1. CDR3 length: 15 amino acids. The ends lost 3 bases at V and 7 bases at J; junction bases unmatched: 6. Germline V gene sequence: CDR1 SGHRS, CDR2 YFSETQ. Here the CDR3 reads CASSSGQGFNSPLHF. The CDR3 coding sequence is TGCGCCAGCAGCTCCGGACAGGGCTTCAATTCACCCCTCCACTTT.

In this sample, this clone turned up a few times. The chain links TRBV28 to TRBJ1-6; 7 positions agree with TRBD1. The CDR3 consists of 18 residues. The ends lost 6 bases at V and 0 bases at J; junction bases unmatched: 11. The germline V gene has CDR1 MDHEN and CDR2 SYDVKM. CDR3 sequence (DNA): TGTGCCAGCAGCTTGGAAACGGGACAGAGCTCCTATAATTCACCCCTCCACTTT. Protein sequence: CASSLETGQSSYNSPLHF.

Only one count was recorded for this clone. The genes are TRBV6-6 and TRBJ2-1; 8 bases agree with TRBD1. The CDR3 is made up of 14 amino acids. Germline CDR1 is MNHNY and CDR2 is SVGAGI (reference sequence). V was clipped by 2 bases and J by 8 bases; unmatched bases: 5. CDR3 nucleotides: TGTGCCAGCAGTTACCTCGGACAGGGTTATGAGCAGTTCTTC. Its protein product is CASSYLGQGYEQFF.

The rearrangement links TRBV27 to TRBJ2-1; 8 bases align to TRBD2. The ends lost 5 bases at V and 8 bases at J; junction bases unmatched: 5. CDR1 is MNHEY and CDR2 is SMNVEV in the germline V gene (reference sequence). The CDR3 loop spans 13 amino acids. The CDR3 coding sequence is TGTGCCAGCAGTATGGGACTAGGGGATGAGCAGTTCTTC. This translates into CASSMGLGDEQFF.

The V call is TRBV28, the J call TRBJ1-2, with 10 nucleotides matching TRBD1. V dropped 2 bases and J dropped 2; count of bases not matched to a gene: 8. The CDR3 runs to 17 residues. Germline-derived CDR1 and CDR2 are MDHEN and SYDVKM. The CDR3 spells CASSLLIPGQGNYGYTF. As DNA, the CDR3 is TGTGCCAGCAGTTTACTTATCCCGGGACAGGGGAACTATGGCTACACCTTC.

The chain is built from TRBV19 and TRBJ1-2, with 8 bases that match TRBD1. Looked up from germline, CDR1 is LNHDA and CDR2 is SQIVND (reference sequence). J gave up 5 bases and V 3 bases, and 8 bases lay outside the gene matches. The CDR3 is 15 amino acids. CDR3 protein: CASSITGTGLYGYTF. For the CDR3, the DNA is TGTGCCAGTAGTATCACCGGGACAGGATTGTATGGCTACACCTTC.

This sequence joins TRBV29-1 and TRBJ2-3; the match to TRBD1 covers 7 bases. In germline, CDR1 is SQVTM, CDR2 ANQGSEA. Germline trimming cut 4 bases from V and 1 base from J; bases unmatched to any gene: 5. The CDR3 loop spans 14 amino acids. The CDR3 is CSVGQGRGTDTQYF. The DNA of the CDR3 is TGCAGCGTTGGACAGGGACGGGGCACAGATACGCAGTATTTT.

With respect to this clone: An end of the junction does not agree with germline; a read error may underlie this. The gene calls are TRBV3-1 (or the pseudogene TRBV3-2) and TRBJ2-7; TRBD2 might be the D (5 bases). Germline V gene sequence: CDR1 LGHDT, CDR2 YNNKEL (reference sequence). This CDR3 is built from 13 residues. In DNA, the CDR3 is TGTGCCAGCAGCCAAGGACTATCTTTCGGTCTGCACTTC. It codes for CASSQGLSFGLHF.

This sequence joins TRBV27 and TRBJ2-3; TRBD1 aligns across 7 bases. Unmatched junction bases numbered 14, after V lost 8 bases and J lost 0 bases. There are 17 residues in the CDR3. The germline V gene encodes CDR1 MNHEY and CDR2 SMNVEV (reference sequence). This CDR3 reads CASRTDREWASTDTQYF. CDR3 in DNA: TGTGCCAGCCGGACAGACAGGGAATGGGCTAGCACAGATACGCAGTATTTT.

The CDR3 DNA is TGTGCCACCAGTGACTCCGTAGCGGGCTCCTACAATGAGCAGTTCTTC. The encoded protein is CATSDSVAGSYNEQFF. The chain recombines TRBV24-1 with TRBJ2-1, with TRBD2 matching over 7 bases. V was pared by 4 bases and J by 0 bases, with 5 bases of the junction left unmatched. The CDR3 consists of 16 residues. Looked up from germline, CDR1 is KGHDR and CDR2 is SFDVKD.

The V gene is TRBV30, the J gene TRBJ2-1; TRBD2 aligns across 8 bases. The CDR3 runs to 14 residues. Germline assignment: CDR1 GTSNPN and CDR2 SVGIG (reference sequence). Trimming at V came to 3 bases and at J to 4 bases, leaving 5 bases not matched to a gene. The CDR3 region is CAWRSLADYNEQFF. The DNA of the CDR3 is TGTGCCTGGAGGTCACTAGCGGATTACAATGAGCAGTTCTTC.

The chain couples TRBV19 to TRBJ2-1, with a weak D call TRBD1 (5 bases). Per germline, CDR1 LNHDA and CDR2 SQIVND (reference sequence). This CDR3 is 15 amino acids long. Trimming took 3 bases from V and 0 from J, leaving 9 bases between them. The CDR3 region is CASSIARASYNEQFF. CDR3 DNA sequence: TGTGCCAGTAGTATCGCCAGGGCCTCCTACAATGAGCAGTTCTTC.

The chain joins TRBV4-1 to TRBJ2-5, with D possibly TRBD2 on 7 matching bases. The CDR3 spans 16 residues. Germline V CDR1 and CDR2: MGHRA, YSYEKL. Trimming shortened V by 2 bases and J by 1 base, and 14 bases separated the two germline ends. The CDR3 DNA reads as TGCGCCAGCAGCCAACCACGGGGGGCCCTCCAAGAGACCCAGTACTTC. As protein: CASSQPRGALQETQYF.

The chain has TRBV28 and TRBJ2-1; D possibly corresponds to TRBD1 (5 bases). The CDR3 spans 14 residues. Trimming removed 6 bases at V and 8 bases at J, with 17 bases between. Germline CDR1 and CDR2: MDHEN and SYDVKM. The CDR3 protein is CASSSTGLQDEQFF. CDR3 in DNA: TGTGCCAGCAGCTCTACAGGTCTACAGGATGAGCAGTTCTTC.

Notes on this clone: One end of the junction does not line up with germline, which may come from a read error. The chain uses TRBV18 and TRBJ2-3, with no clear D. The CDR3 totals 13 residues. The V gene's germline CDR1 is KGHSH and CDR2 LQKENI. DNA for the CDR3: TGTGCCAGCTCACCACCTAGCATAGATACGCAGTATTTT. Amino acids: CASSPPSIDTQYF.

This chain joins TRBV12-3 or TRBV12-4 and TRBJ2-1; TRBD1 matches 9 bases. The CDR3 has 13 amino acids. The J segment lost 2 bases and the V segment lost 10 bases, leaving 3 bases of the junction unmatched. This CDR3 reads CAITGGPYNEQFF. DNA for the CDR3: TGTGCCATTACAGGGGGCCCCTACAATGAGCAGTTCTTC.

This chain connects TRBV27 to TRBJ2-1; 10 bases are a match to TRBD2. J was trimmed by 8 bases and V by 1 base; bases with no gene match: 14. The V gene's germline CDR1 is MNHEY and CDR2 SMNVEV (reference sequence). CDR3 length equals 18 residues. The CDR3 DNA reads TGTGCCAGCAGTTTATTCTCTTCCGGACTAGCGGTGATTGATGAGCAGTTCTTC. It yields the protein CASSLFSSGLAVIDEQFF.